The 21 T cell receptor beta chains reported below all come from one sample, sequenced in a study of post-analysis software for immune sequencing data. The study, taken as a whole, reports: Five TRBV segments, including TRBV5-6, TRBV5-1 and TRBV20-1, were more frequent in patients than controls.

For these TCRs, the target antigens are not known. Unique molecular identifiers were present in the TCR beta cDNA libraries. TCRdb recomputed calls from the PCR reads with MiXCR, one row per CDR3 protein. The sample contains roughly 650,000 distinct CDR3 sequences, 55% to 60% of which appear only once. The sample was blood. These receptors were collected from a girl aged 2 to 9 with multiple sclerosis.

This clonotype was seen more than once but under ten times. The genes are TRBV11-3 and TRBJ2-7; possibly TRBD2 for D (6 bases). The better agreement between TRBJ2-5 and the DNA end casts doubt on the J call. Germline CDR1 is SGHNT and CDR2 is YENEEA. The CDR3 extends over 13 amino acids. The CDR3 nucleotides read TGTGCCAGCAGCTCCTACGGGGGTCAGACCCAGTACTTC. Protein product: CASSSYGGQTQYF.

This clonotype was counted between two and nine times. The chain has TRBV4-2 and TRBJ1-2; unclear D gene. Per the germline V gene, CDR1 is LGHNA and CDR2 is YNFKEQ. The length of the CDR3 is 11 residues. The ends were cut back, 1 base at V and 8 bases at J, with 5 bases in the middle. Here the CDR3 DNA reads TGTGCCAGCAGCCAAGTTGGAGGCTACACCTTC. Residues: CASSQVGGYTF.

Turning to this clonotype: The DNA is omitted, as the CDR3 cannot be located on it reliably, and the CDR3 follows TCRdb's listing. The chain recombines TRBV11-1 with TRBJ2-6; the D call TRBD2 from the table was never checked on the DNA. Looked up from germline, CDR1 is SGHAT and CDR2 is FQDESV (reference sequence). The CDR3 comprises 22 residues, both ends counted. The CDR3 protein is CASSLEFDSPLHFGNGTNVLTF.

This clonotype showed up just a few times. The rearrangement uses TRBV9 and TRBJ2-1; D is unresolved. This CDR3 region has 13 residues. With 0 bases removed from V and 7 bases from J, the gap between germline ends came to 8 bases. CDR1 and CDR2 from the germline V gene are SGDLS and YYNGEE. In DNA form, the CDR3 reads TGTGCCAGCAGCGTAGGGGTGGAGAATGAGCAGTTCTTC. This translates into CASSVGVENEQFF.

This chain uses TRBV6-5 with TRBJ1-1, with D hard to call. CDR1 and CDR2 from the germline V gene are MNHEY and SVGAGI. The CDR3 spans 11 residues. V was cut by 2 bases and J by 11 bases, with 9 bases left in between. This CDR3 reads CASSYLGDAFF. The DNA of the CDR3 is TGTGCCAGCAGTTACCTAGGAGATGCTTTCTTT.

The chain links TRBV25-1 to TRBJ2-5; D may be TRBD2 (6 bases). The CDR3 spans 14 residues. Germline V gives CDR1 MGHDK, CDR2 SYGVNS. Trimming took 1 base from V and 5 from J, leaving 11 bases between them. DNA for the CDR3: TGTGCCAGCAGTGAATCTCCCAGCGGGGAGACCCAGTACTTC. This gives the protein CASSESPSGETQYF.

The chain carries TRBV5-1 and TRBJ2-3; no reliable D call. The V and J ends lost 1 base and 3 bases respectively, with 9 bases between them. Germline values: CDR1 SGHRS, CDR2 YFSETQ. The CDR3 covers 14 residues. The DNA for the CDR3 is TGCGCCAGCAGCTTGAGCCAAGTTACAGATACGCAGTATTTT. It translates to CASSLSQVTDTQYF.

Only one count was recorded for this clonotype. The chain combines TRBV6-6 with TRBJ2-1; 10 bases line up with TRBD2. The CDR3 is 13 amino acids. Germline V lookup: CDR1 MNHNY, CDR2 SVGAGI (reference sequence). The CDR3 here is CPAGVAGGIEQFF. DNA of the CDR3: TGTCCAGCAGGAGTAGCGGGGGGTATTGAGCAGTTCTTC.

This chain uses TRBV13 with TRBJ2-5; 8 nucleotides align to TRBD1. Near its end, the DNA agrees better with TRBJ2-7, so the J call may be wrong. The V gene's germline CDR1 is PRHDT and CDR2 FYEKMQ (reference sequence). The CDR3 length is 14 residues. The CDR3 loop is CASSLRGLPLEQYF. The CDR3 DNA sequence: TGTGCCAGCAGCCTCAGGGGGCTCCCTCTCGAGCAGTACTTC.

The genes are TRBV20-1 and TRBJ1-2; no definite D call. In germline, CDR1 is DFQATT, CDR2 SNEGSKA (reference sequence). The CDR3 consists of 14 residues. V gave up 6 bases and J gave up 4 bases, with 18 bases separating them. CDR3 protein: CSAEDRSVGYGYTF. As DNA, the CDR3 is TGCAGTGCGGAAGACCGCTCTGTGGGCTATGGCTACACCTTC.

The rearrangement links TRBV7-2 to TRBJ2-1; D may be TRBD2 (6 bases). This CDR3 region has 12 residues. V dropped 5 bases and J dropped 15 bases, with 17 bases sitting between them. Germline CDR1 reads SGHTA; CDR2 reads FQGNSA. The CDR3 DNA reads as TGTGCCAGCAGCCTCTCGTTGGGGCGGGGGTTCTTC. The encoded protein is CASSLSLGRGFF.

The chain employs TRBV10-2 and TRBJ2-1, with 8 bases aligning to TRBD2. V gave up 0 bases and J gave up 4 bases; unmatched junction bases: 11. CDR1 is WSHSY and CDR2 is SAAADI in the germline V gene. This CDR3 has 18 amino acids. CDR3 sequence reads: CASSESSLAGPPYNEQFF. DNA for the CDR3: TGCGCCAGCAGTGAGTCGTCTCTAGCGGGTCCGCCATACAATGAGCAGTTCTTC.

This rearrangement joins TRBV10-3 to TRBJ1-2; 8 bases are a match to TRBD1. The J segment lost 1 base and the V segment lost 0 bases, leaving 4 bases of the junction unmatched. CDR3 length: 16 amino acids. The germline V gene has CDR1 ENHRY and CDR2 SYGVKD. Here the CDR3 reads CAISESIRGLNYGYTF. Here the CDR3 DNA reads TGTGCCATCAGTGAGTCGATCAGGGGGCTTAACTATGGCTACACCTTC.

The chain employs TRBV27 and TRBJ1-2, with TRBD1 as a possible D gene (5 bases). The CDR3 totals 16 residues. CDR1 and CDR2 (germline): MNHEY, SMNVEV (reference sequence). V shed 5 bases and J shed 2 bases, with 18 bases lying between them. The chain's CDR3 is CASSPIFRDLNYGYTF. CDR3 bases: TGTGCCAGCAGTCCGATCTTCAGGGACCTAAACTATGGCTACACCTTC.

The chain recombines TRBV5-5 with TRBJ1-1; a possible D gene is TRBD1 (5 bases). CDR1 SGHKS and CDR2 YYEKEE come from the germline V gene (reference sequence). The germline V and J ends were trimmed by 0 bases and 4 bases, with 19 bases remaining between them. CDR3 length: 17 amino acids. Here the CDR3 reads CASSLDRIMWGGTEAFF. For the CDR3, the DNA is TGTGCCAGCAGCTTGGACAGGATAATGTGGGGGGGCACTGAAGCTTTCTTT.

This chain joins TRBV7-9 and TRBJ2-1; 7 bases are shared with TRBD1. Germline CDR1 is SEHNR and CDR2 is FQNEAQ (reference sequence). V lost 2 bases to trimming and J lost 9 bases; unmatched junction nucleotides: 7. The CDR3 spans 14 residues. CDR3 region: CASSLSTGVGEQFF. CDR3 bases: TGTGCCAGCAGCTTATCTACAGGGGTCGGTGAGCAGTTCTTC.

In its sample, this clonotype was seen a few times. The genes are TRBV27 and TRBJ1-2; D unresolved. CDR1 is MNHEY and CDR2 is SMNVEV in the germline V gene (reference sequence). This CDR3 is built from 13 residues. The germline V and J ends were trimmed by 4 bases and 4 bases, with 10 bases remaining between them. The CDR3 nucleotides are TGTGCCAGCAGTTCAAGCGGCCCCTATGGCTACACCTTC. The encoded protein is CASSSSGPYGYTF.

This clonotype was recorded once. The chain uses TRBV12-3 or TRBV12-4 and TRBJ2-7; TRBD2 matches 9 bases. V lost 5 bases to trimming and J lost 2 bases; unmatched junction nucleotides: 19. CDR3 length equals 19 residues. The CDR3 loop reads CASSPSWGAGGPLTYEQYF. Written as DNA, the CDR3 is TGTGCCAGCAGTCCTAGCTGGGGGGCGGGAGGGCCATTAACCTACGAGCAGTACTTC.

As regards this clonotype: A junction boundary mismatches the germline segment, possibly from a read error. V is TRBV5-1 and J is TRBJ2-1; no reliable D call. The germline V gene has CDR1 SGHRS and CDR2 YFSETQ. This CDR3 has 13 residues. The CDR3 sequence: CASNLKGGNEQFF. The CDR3 DNA reads as TGCGCCAGCAACTTGAAAGGTGGGAATGAGCAGTTCTTC.

This chain connects TRBV12-3 or TRBV12-4 to TRBJ2-2, with TRBD1 matching 7 bases. Germline trimming cut 5 bases from V and 2 bases from J; bases unmatched to any gene: 8. This CDR3 contains 16 residues. The CDR3 sequence: CASSTRQGANTGELFF. Written as DNA, the CDR3 is TGTGCCAGCAGTACTAGACAGGGAGCCAACACCGGGGAGCTGTTTTTT.

The CDR3 DNA reads TGTGCCAGCAGCTTGGATTGGACGCTAGCCAAAAACATTCAGTACTTC. Translated, it gives CASSLDWTLAKNIQYF. This sequence joins TRBV5-5 and TRBJ2-4, with D uncertain. V dropped 0 bases and J dropped 0 bases, with 10 bases sitting between them. This CDR3 is built from 16 residues. Germline V gene lookup returns CDR1 SGHKS and CDR2 YYEKEE (reference sequence).